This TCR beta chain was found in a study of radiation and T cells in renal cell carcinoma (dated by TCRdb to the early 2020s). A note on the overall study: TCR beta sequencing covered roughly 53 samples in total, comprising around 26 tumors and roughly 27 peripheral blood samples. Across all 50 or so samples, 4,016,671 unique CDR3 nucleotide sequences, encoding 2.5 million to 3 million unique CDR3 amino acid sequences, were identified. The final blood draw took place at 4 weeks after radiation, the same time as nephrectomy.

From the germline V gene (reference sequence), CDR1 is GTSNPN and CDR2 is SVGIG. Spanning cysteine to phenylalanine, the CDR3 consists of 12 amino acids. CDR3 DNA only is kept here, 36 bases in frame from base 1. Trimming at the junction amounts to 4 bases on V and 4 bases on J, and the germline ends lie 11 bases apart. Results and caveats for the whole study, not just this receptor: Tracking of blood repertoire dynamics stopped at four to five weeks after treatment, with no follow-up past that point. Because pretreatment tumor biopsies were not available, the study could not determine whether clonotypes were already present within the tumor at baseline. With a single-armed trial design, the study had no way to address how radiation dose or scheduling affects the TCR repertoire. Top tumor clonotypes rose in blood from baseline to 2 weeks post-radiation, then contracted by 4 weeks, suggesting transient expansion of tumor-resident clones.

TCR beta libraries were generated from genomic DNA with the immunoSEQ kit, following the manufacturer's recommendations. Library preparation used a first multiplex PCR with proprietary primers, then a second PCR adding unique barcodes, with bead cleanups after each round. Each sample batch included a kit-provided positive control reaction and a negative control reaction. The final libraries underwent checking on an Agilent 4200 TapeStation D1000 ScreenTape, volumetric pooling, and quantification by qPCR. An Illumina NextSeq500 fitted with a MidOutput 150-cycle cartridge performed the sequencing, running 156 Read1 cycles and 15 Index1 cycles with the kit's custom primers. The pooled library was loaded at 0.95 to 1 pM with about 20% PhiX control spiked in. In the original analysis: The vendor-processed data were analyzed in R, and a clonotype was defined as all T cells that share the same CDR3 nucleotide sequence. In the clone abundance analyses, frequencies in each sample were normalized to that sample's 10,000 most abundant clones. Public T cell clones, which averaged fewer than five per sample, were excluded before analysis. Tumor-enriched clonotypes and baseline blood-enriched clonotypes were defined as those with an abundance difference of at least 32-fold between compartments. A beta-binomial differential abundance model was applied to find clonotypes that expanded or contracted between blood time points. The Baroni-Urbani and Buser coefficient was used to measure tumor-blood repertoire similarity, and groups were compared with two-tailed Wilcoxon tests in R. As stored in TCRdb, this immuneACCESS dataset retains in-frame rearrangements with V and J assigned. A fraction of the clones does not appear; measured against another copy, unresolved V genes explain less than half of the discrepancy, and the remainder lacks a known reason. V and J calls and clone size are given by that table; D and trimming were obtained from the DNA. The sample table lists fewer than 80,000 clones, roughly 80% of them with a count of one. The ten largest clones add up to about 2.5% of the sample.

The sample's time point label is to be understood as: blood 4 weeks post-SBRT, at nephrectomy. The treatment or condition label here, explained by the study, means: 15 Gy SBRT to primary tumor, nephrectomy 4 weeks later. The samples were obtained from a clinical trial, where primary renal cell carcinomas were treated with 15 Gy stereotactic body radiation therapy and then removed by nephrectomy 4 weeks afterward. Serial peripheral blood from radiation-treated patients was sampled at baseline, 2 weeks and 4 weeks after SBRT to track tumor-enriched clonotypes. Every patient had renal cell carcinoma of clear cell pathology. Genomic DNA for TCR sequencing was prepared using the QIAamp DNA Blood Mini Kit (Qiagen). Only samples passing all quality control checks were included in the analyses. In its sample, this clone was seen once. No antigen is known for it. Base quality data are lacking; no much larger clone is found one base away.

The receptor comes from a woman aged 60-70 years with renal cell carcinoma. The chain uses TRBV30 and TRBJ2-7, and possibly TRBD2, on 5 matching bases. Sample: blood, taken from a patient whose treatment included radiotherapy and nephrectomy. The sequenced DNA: TGTGCCTGGACGGTATCGGGATACGAGCAGTACTTC. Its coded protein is CAWTVSGYEQYF.